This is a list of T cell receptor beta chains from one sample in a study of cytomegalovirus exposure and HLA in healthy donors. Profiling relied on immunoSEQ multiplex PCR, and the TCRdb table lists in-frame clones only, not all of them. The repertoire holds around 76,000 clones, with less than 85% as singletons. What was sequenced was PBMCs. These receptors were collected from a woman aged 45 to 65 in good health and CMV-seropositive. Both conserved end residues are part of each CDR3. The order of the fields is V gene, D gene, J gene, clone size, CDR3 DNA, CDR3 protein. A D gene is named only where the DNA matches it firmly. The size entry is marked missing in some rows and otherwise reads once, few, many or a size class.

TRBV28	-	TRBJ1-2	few	TGTGCCAGCAGCTCCTTGGAGAGGCAAGCGGGTGGCTACACCTTC	CASSSLERQAGGYTF
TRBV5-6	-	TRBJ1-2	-	TGTGCCAGCAGCTTACGGGGGGGCGGCTACACCTTC	CASSLRGGGYTF
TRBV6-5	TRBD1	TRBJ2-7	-	TGTGCCAGCAGTCCCAGGCAGGGGGCTGTCTACGAGCAGTACTTC	CASSPRQGAVYEQYF
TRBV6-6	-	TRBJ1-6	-	TGTGCCAGCAGTCGGGGGGCCTATAATTCACCCCTCCACTTT	CASSRGAYNSPLHF
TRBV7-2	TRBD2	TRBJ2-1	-	TGTGCCAGCAGCTTAAAGGCGGGGGGGGGCGTTGAGCAGTTCTTC	CASSLKAGGGVEQFF
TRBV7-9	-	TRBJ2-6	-	TGTGCCAGCAGCTTCCCCAGCTCTGGGGCCAACGTCCTGACTTTC	CASSFPSSGANVLTF
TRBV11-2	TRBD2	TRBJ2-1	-	TGTGCCAGCAGCTGGACTAGCGGGGGTAATAATGAGCAGTTCTTC	CASSWTSGGNNEQFF
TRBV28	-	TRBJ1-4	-	TGTGCCAGCAGTCCAGGCGGGGGAGGTGGTGAAAAACTGTTTTTT	CASSPGGGGGEKLFF
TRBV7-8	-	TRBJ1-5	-	TGTGCCAGCAACAATCAGGGGCTCAATCAGCCCCAGCATTTT	CASNNQGLNQPQHF
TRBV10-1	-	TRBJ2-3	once	TGCGCCGTCTGGACAGAGGCCACAGATACGCAGTATTTT	CAVWTEATDTQYF
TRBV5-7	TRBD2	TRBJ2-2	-	TGTGCCAGCAGCTTGGGCCAGCGGGAGAGCACCGGGGAGCTGTTTTTT	CASSLGQRESTGELFF
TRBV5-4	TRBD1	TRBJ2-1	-	TGTGCCAGCAGCCCTGAAACCGACCTAGGGACAGACAAGCAGTTCTTC	CASSPETDLGTDKQFF
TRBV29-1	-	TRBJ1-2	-	TGCAGCGTTGAAGAGGACAGTTATGGCTACACCTTC	CSVEEDSYGYTF
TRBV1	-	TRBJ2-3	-	TGCACCAGCAGCCTTCAACTAGCGTGGGAGACAGATACGCAGTATTTT	CTSSLQLAWETDTQYF
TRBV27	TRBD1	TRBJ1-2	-	TGTGCCAGCAGTTTCGACAGGGGAGATGGCTACACCTTC	CASSFDRGDGYTF
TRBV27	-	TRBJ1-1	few	TGTGCCAGCAGTTTTTTGGGCATGAACACTGAAGCTTTCTTT	CASSFLGMNTEAFF